Each of the 15 T cell receptor beta chains below was sequenced from the same sample in a study of PD-L1 blockade in urothelial cancer. Here immunoSEQ multiplex PCR was the method, and the copy in TCRdb shows in-frame clones only, minus some. The table shows roughly 49,000 clones, with about 86% occurring only once. Time point: pretreatment peripheral blood. The source material was PBMCs, sampled around atezolizumab (anti-PD-L1) treatment. The receptors originated from a man between 60 and 75 years old with urothelial cancer.

The rearrangement joins TRBV29-1 to TRBJ1-2; 7 nucleotides align to TRBD1. J was trimmed by 2 bases and V by 5 bases; bases with no gene match: 5. This CDR3 has 13 residues. The V gene's germline CDR1 is SQVTM and CDR2 ANQGSEA. CDR3 bases: TGCAGCGTTCAGACAGGGTGGAACTATGGCTACACCTTC. Translation: CSVQTGWNYGYTF.

About this clone: An end of the junction does not agree with germline; a read error may underlie this. CDR3 sequence reads: CACSAGLGTDTQYF. CDR3 nucleotide sequence: TGTGCCTGTAGTGCGGGGTTAGGGACAGATACGCAGTATTTT. This chain links TRBV30 with TRBJ2-3, with a weak D call TRBD2 (6 bases). Germline V gene sequence: CDR1 GTSNPN, CDR2 SVGIG (reference sequence). CDR3 length equals 14 residues. The entire variable domain, with the rest obtained from reference TRBV30 and TRBJ2-3, is as follows: SQTIHQWPATLVQPVGSPLSLECTVEGTSNPNLYWYRQAAGRGLQLLFYSVGIGQISSEVPQNLSASRPQDRQFILSSKKLLLSDSGFYLCACSAGLGTDTQYFGPGTRLTVL.

The rearrangement links TRBV5-1 to TRBJ1-5; D is possibly TRBD1 (5 bases). The CDR3 runs to 16 residues. V was clipped by 0 bases and J by 6 bases, with 16 bases between them. The germline V gene encodes CDR1 SGHRS and CDR2 YFSETQ. The CDR3 nucleotides read TGCGCCAGCAGCTTGGCCCCAGGGAAGGGCAGTCAGCCCCAGCATTTT. Translation gives CASSLAPGKGSQPQHF.

The chain uses TRBV6-5 and TRBJ2-3; 9 bases align to TRBD1. Germline CDR1 reads MNHEY; CDR2 reads SVGAGI. Germline trimming cut 0 bases from V and 3 bases from J; bases unmatched to any gene: 1. There are 15 residues in the CDR3. CDR3 residues: CASSYSDRGTDTQYF. Here the CDR3 DNA reads TGTGCCAGCAGTTACTCCGACAGGGGGACAGATACGCAGTATTTT.

This chain joins TRBV19 and TRBJ2-1; D might be TRBD2 (6 bases). The CDR3 extends over 13 amino acids. V dropped 1 base and J dropped 13 bases, with 14 bases sitting between them. Germline CDR1 is LNHDA and CDR2 is SQIVND (reference sequence). The DNA of the CDR3 is TGTGCCAGTAGTATAGGACCCTCTAGCGTTCAGTTCTTC. Translated: CASSIGPSSVQFF.

This clone was counted once. The V call is TRBV5-4, the J call TRBJ2-7; TRBD2 matches at 8 bases. Germline V gives CDR1 SGHNT, CDR2 YYREEE (reference sequence). J lost 5 bases, V lost 1 base, and 8 bases had no gene match. The CDR3 covers 15 residues. In DNA form, the CDR3 reads TGTGCCAGCAGCTTGAGCGGGGTAGCGGGGAACGAGCAGTACTTC. Its protein product is CASSLSGVAGNEQYF.

The chain has TRBV6-6 and TRBJ1-4, with 10 bases lining up with TRBD1. Trimming took 0 bases from V and 7 from J; bases not matched to a gene: 2. The V gene's germline CDR1 is MNHNY and CDR2 SVGAGI (reference sequence). The CDR3 loop spans 15 amino acids. CDR3 sequence reads: CASSYSDRGLEKLFF. The CDR3 DNA follows: TGTGCCAGCAGTTACTCCGACAGGGGGCTTGAAAAACTGTTTTTT.

The V and J genes are TRBV7-2 and TRBJ1-1, with D hard to call. V gave up 4 bases and J gave up 0 bases, with 15 bases separating them. Germline CDR1 and CDR2: SGHTA and FQGNSA. This CDR3 contains 16 residues. This CDR3 is CASSYYFGVMNTEAFF. DNA of the CDR3: TGTGCCAGCAGCTACTACTTTGGAGTGATGAACACTGAAGCTTTCTTT.

The chain carries TRBV5-6 and TRBJ2-1, with 14 bases lining up with TRBD2. Losses at the gene ends were 3 bases for V and 10 bases for J; bases not matched to a gene: 9. The CDR3 is 16 residues long. In germline, CDR1 is SGHDT, CDR2 YYEEEE. CDR3 in amino acids: CASSSPTSGGAGEQFF. The CDR3 bases are TGTGCCAGCAGCTCCCCGACTAGCGGGGGGGCAGGGGAGCAGTTCTTC.

This sequence joins TRBV5-4 and TRBJ2-7, with 10 bases lining up with TRBD1. CDR3 length: 14 residues. Germline CDR1 is SGHNT and CDR2 is YYREEE (reference sequence). V shed 1 base and J 6 bases; nucleotides not matched to a gene: 4. The CDR3 protein is CASSLRGQGREQYF. The CDR3 bases are TGTGCCAGCAGCTTGAGGGGACAGGGGCGCGAGCAGTACTTC.

This clone was recorded once. V and J are TRBV27 and TRBJ1-1, with D perhaps matching TRBD1 (6 bases). CDR1 and CDR2 (germline): MNHEY, SMNVEV (reference sequence). V shed 4 bases and J shed 1 base, with 10 bases lying between them. CDR3 size: 14 residues. CDR3 residues: CASSYQGPNTEAFF. In DNA form, the CDR3 reads TGTGCCAGCAGTTACCAGGGGCCGAACACTGAAGCTTTCTTT.

The V call is TRBV5-1, the J call TRBJ2-7, with 7 bases matching TRBD1. There are 15 residues in the CDR3. Germline assignment: CDR1 SGHRS and CDR2 YFSETQ. Germline trimming cut 2 bases from V and 1 base from J; bases unmatched to any gene: 6. The CDR3 DNA sequence: TGCGCCAGCAGCTTCCGTACAGGGGATTCCTACGAGCAGTACTTC. Amino acids: CASSFRTGDSYEQYF. The entire variable domain, with the rest obtained from reference TRBV5-1 and TRBJ2-7, is as follows: KAGVTQTPRYLIKTRGQQVTLSCSPISGHRSVSWYQQTPGQGLQFLFEYFSETQRNKGNFPGRFSGRQFSNSRSEMNVSTLELGDSALYLCASSFRTGDSYEQYFGPGTRLTVT.

In this sample, this clone turned up a few times. The rearrangement links TRBV6-5 to TRBJ2-7; possibly TRBD1 for D (5 bases). The CDR3 has 12 residues. Germline V gene lookup returns CDR1 MNHEY and CDR2 SVGAGI. V lost 5 bases to trimming and J lost 5 bases, with 10 bases between them. The CDR3 spells CASSQGIDEQYF. CDR3 sequence (DNA): TGTGCCAGCAGTCAGGGTATCGACGAGCAGTACTTC.

V and J are TRBV5-1 and TRBJ1-4, with D unresolved. This CDR3 contains 15 residues. Germline CDR1 SGHRS, CDR2 YFSETQ. Trimming left V 4 bases short and J 0 bases short, with 10 bases between. The CDR3 sequence is CASSAISATNEKLFF. The DNA for the CDR3 is TGCGCCAGCAGCGCTATTTCGGCAACTAATGAAAAACTGTTTTTT.

This clone was observed once. This rearrangement joins TRBV6-5 to TRBJ1-4; D is unclear. Deletions cut 6 bases from V and 8 bases from J, with 10 bases between. Germline V gives CDR1 MNHEY, CDR2 SVGAGI. CDR3 size: 12 residues. The CDR3 region is CASRNAGEKLFF. The DNA for the CDR3 is TGTGCCAGCAGGAACGCGGGGGAAAAACTGTTTTTT.